This entry describes one TCR beta chain. Its specificity is unknown. V was cut by 4 bases and J by 1 base, with 13 bases left in between. CDR1 MNHEY and CDR2 SVGAGI come from the germline V gene. CDR3 length equals 15 residues. The donors formed part of the approximately 120-subject validation cohort, distinct from the roughly 630-subject first cohort. Sequenced by immunoSEQ multiplex PCR; TCRdb stores in-frame clones only, minus some. The sample carries around 60,000 clones, roughly nine tenths recorded once. The data are from a study of cytomegalovirus exposure and HLA in healthy donors. Background on the study: The roughly 130 validation repertoires used the same platform as the roughly 700 first-cohort repertoires (as reported by a later analysis). Overall study results and limits: Associated with cytomegalovirus, according to the listing, were 150 to 200 TCR beta chains. The dataset shows that most TCR sequences were rare, while some public TCRs occurred in many donors.

The genes are TRBV6-5 and TRBJ1-2; D might be TRBD1 (5 bases). The material sequenced was PBMCs. The receptor comes from a man between 18 and 29 years old in good health and CMV-seronegative. The CDR3 sequence: CASSSPQGSNYGYTF. The DNA for the CDR3 is TGTGCCAGCAGTTCCCCCCAGGGCAGTAACTATGGCTACACCTTC.